The subject of this entry is one T cell receptor beta chain. The CDR3 consists of 15 residues. Trimming left V 4 bases short and J 7 bases short, with 18 bases between. The germline V gene encodes CDR1 MRHNA and CDR2 SNTAGT. This specimen comes from a study of shared clonotypes between healthy human individuals. Libraries were prepared by immunoSEQ multiplex PCR; TCRdb keeps only in-frame clonotypes and omits some of them. The data contain about 2.1 million clones, roughly 91% of them singletons. CD45RO-negative CD8 cells positively selected for CCR7 made up the naive population, which excluded terminally differentiated effector memory CD45RA+ cells.

Sequenced sample: naive CD8+ T cells from PBMCs. The chain recombines TRBV6-4 with TRBJ2-3, with D perhaps being TRBD1 or TRBD2 (5 bases each). The TCR was taken from a young man in good health. Some clones in this sample may be carry-over from other donors' samples. The CDR3 coding sequence is TGTGCCAGCAGTGCCCCCCGGGACCCCACGTATACGCAGTATTTT. It specifies CASSAPRDPTYTQYF.